The 8 T cell receptor beta chains presented below share a single source sample, sequenced in a study of OX40 agonist ivuxolimab in advanced cancers. Receptors were amplified or captured by the immunoSEQ multiplex PCR assay. Here the immuneACCESS table is served through TCRdb, limited to in-frame sequences with V and J called. Missing clones are a known gap in these copies; in checked studies unresolved V genes cover under half, and the rest lacks a known reason. The sample has 99,000 or so clones on record, roughly 94% of them singletons. Clones ranked in the top ten supply about 0.18% of the sample. The sequenced sample was CD4+ or CD8+ T cells sorted from blood, obtained in a trial of the OX40 agonist ivuxolimab. The receptors shown here come from an adult with an advanced solid tumor such as melanoma, head and neck, liver or kidney cancer.

This chain uses TRBV5-5 with TRBJ2-7, with TRBD2 identical over 13 bases. The CDR3 sequence is 15 residues long. The J segment lost 7 bases and the V segment lost 3 bases, leaving 7 bases of the junction unmatched. The germline V gene has CDR1 SGHKS and CDR2 YYEKEE (reference sequence). CDR3 region: CASSSLAGGPGEQYF. The CDR3 DNA is TGTGCCAGCAGCTCACTAGCGGGAGGGCCGGGGGAGCAGTACTTC.

J is TRBJ1-1 and V is TRBV19; TRBD1 matches at 8 bases. The CDR3 consists of 13 residues. In germline, CDR1 is LNHDA, CDR2 SQIVND (reference sequence). The junction had 5 bases not matched to a gene; V was cut back by 7 bases and J by 4 bases. This CDR3 reads CASTVTGGTEAFF. The CDR3, as DNA: TGTGCCAGTACCGTCACAGGGGGCACTGAAGCTTTCTTT. Drawing the rest from reference TRBV19 and TRBJ1-1, the complete variable domain is DGGITQSPKYLFRKEGQNVTLSCEQNLNHDAMYWYRQDPGQGLRLIYYSQIVNDFQKGDIAEGYSVSREKKESFPLTVTSAQKNPTAFYLCASTVTGGTEAFFGQGTRLTVV.

This clone was picked up a small number of times. The chain recombines TRBV9 with TRBJ1-1, with D unclear. The germline V and J ends were trimmed by 3 bases and 3 bases, with 6 bases remaining between them. This CDR3 is built from 12 residues. Germline CDR1 and CDR2: SGDLS and YYNGEE. CDR3 sequence (DNA): TGTGCCAGCAGCGAAGGGTACACTGAAGCTTTCTTT. As protein: CASSEGYTEAFF.

The rearrangement links TRBV5-4 to TRBJ1-2, with 9 bases fitting TRBD1. CDR1 SGHNT and CDR2 YYREEE come from the germline V gene (reference sequence). The CDR3 covers 15 residues. V lost 0 bases and J lost 5; bases outside the gene matches: 5. CDR3 DNA: TGTGCCAGCAGCTTGGGGGACAGGGCGGAATATGGCTACACCTTC. Encoded protein: CASSLGDRAEYGYTF.

This clone appeared once. CDR3 sequence reads: CASSQGDSGTYEQYF. Written as DNA, the CDR3 is TGCGCCAGCAGCCAAGGGGATAGCGGTACCTACGAGCAGTACTTC. This chain connects TRBV4-3 to TRBJ2-7, with D perhaps matching TRBD2 (6 bases). This CDR3 region has 15 residues. Germline V gives CDR1 LGHNA, CDR2 YSLEER. V was pared by 1 base and J by 2 bases, with 12 bases between.

This sequence joins TRBV7-2 and TRBJ2-3; D gene unclear. Germline V lookup: CDR1 SGHTA, CDR2 FQGNSA. The CDR3 has 12 amino acids. V gave up 2 bases and J gave up 9 bases, with 9 bases separating them. The CDR3 sequence: CASSLLSHTQYF. The CDR3 DNA is TGTGCCAGCAGCTTACTCTCCCACACGCAGTATTTT. Together with reference TRBV7-2 and TRBJ2-3, the CDR3 gives the full variable domain: GAGVSQSPSNKVTEKGKDVELRCDPISGHTALYWYRQSLGQGLEFLIYFQGNSAPDKSGLPSDRFSAERTGGSVSTLTIQRTQQEDSAVYLCASSLLSHTQYFGPGTRLTVL.

Only a few counts were recorded for this clone. This rearrangement joins TRBV19 to TRBJ2-7, with D tentatively TRBD1 or TRBD2 (5 bases each). Germline values: CDR1 LNHDA, CDR2 SQIVND (reference sequence). The V and J ends lost 5 bases and 3 bases respectively, with 17 bases between them. The CDR3 runs 15 residues. This CDR3 is CASSAGAPGYYEQYF. CDR3 DNA sequence: TGTGCCAGTAGTGCCGGGGCCCCTGGGTACTACGAGCAGTACTTC.

The chain employs TRBV5-4 and TRBJ2-7, with TRBD2 matching 9 bases. From germline, CDR1 is SGHNT and CDR2 YYREEE (reference sequence). With 0 bases clipped from V and 4 bases from J, the junction kept 5 bases outside the gene matches. This CDR3 has 15 residues. The CDR3 is CASSLELAGSYEQYF. The CDR3 DNA reads as TGTGCCAGCAGCTTGGAACTAGCGGGTTCATACGAGCAGTACTTC.